A single sample is the source of the 19 T cell receptor beta chains below, sequenced in a study of T cells after yellow fever vaccination. TCRdb itself ran the 5' RACE reads through MiXCR, one entry per CDR3 protein. The sample shows about 360,000 distinct CDR3 sequences, under 7.5% of them seen only once. The source material was PBMCs, sampled 5 days after the yellow fever booster vaccination. Every receptor here comes from a man under 40 who received the YFV17D yellow fever vaccine.

With regard to this clonotype: Given a much more abundant clone one base away, this may be a read error. The chain recombines TRBV5-1 with TRBJ1-3, with unresolved D. The CDR3 is made up of 13 amino acids. Germline loops: CDR1 SGHRS, CDR2 YFSETQ. Between the trimmed V and J ends, which lost 0 bases and 10 bases, there was a span of 11 bases. CDR3 region: CASSLGGGETIYF. The CDR3 DNA reads as TGCGCCAGCAGCTTGGGCGGTGGAGAGACCATATATTTT.

The CDR3 protein is CASSLGQELKLFF. The CDR3 DNA reads as TGTGCCAGCAGCTTGGGCCAGGAGTTGAAGCTGTTTTTT. J is TRBJ1-4 and V is TRBV5-6; D not certain. This CDR3 comprises 13 residues. Germline-derived CDR1 and CDR2 are SGHDT and YYEEEE. With 0 bases removed from V and 14 bases from J, the gap between germline ends came to 14 bases.

This clonotype turned up a few times. The chain employs TRBV12-3 or TRBV12-4 and TRBJ1-5; the match to TRBD1 covers 9 bases. The V gene end was trimmed by 6 bases and the J gene end by 8 bases; junction bases not matched to a gene: 5. The CDR3 is 13 amino acids. The CDR3, as DNA: TGTGCCAGCAGGCTACAGGGGGCAGAGCCCCAGCATTTT. Translation gives CASRLQGAEPQHF.

The chain is built from TRBV20-1 and TRBJ2-7; 11 bases are shared with TRBD2. Germline trimming cut 5 bases from V and 5 bases from J; bases unmatched to any gene: 14. CDR3 length: 16 amino acids. Germline values: CDR1 DFQATT, CDR2 SNEGSKA (reference sequence). The CDR3 nucleotides are TGCAGTGCTCCGGATTCGGCTAGCGGGAGGTCCCACGAGCAGTACTTC. Its translation is CSAPDSASGRSHEQYF.

This clonotype was recorded many times. CDR3 amino acids: CASSLAAGESYEQYF. The CDR3 bases are TGCGCCAGCAGCTTGGCTGCGGGAGAGTCCTACGAGCAGTACTTC. The chain has TRBV5-1 and TRBJ2-7; 7 bases line up with TRBD2. Trimming at V came to 0 bases and at J to 1 base, leaving 4 bases not matched to a gene. CDR3 length equals 15 residues. CDR1 is SGHRS and CDR2 is YFSETQ in the germline V gene.

This clonotype turned up a few times. V usage is TRBV12-5 and J usage is TRBJ2-5; TRBD2 aligns across 12 bases. Germline V gene sequence: CDR1 LGHNT, CDR2 FRNRAP. The CDR3 has 15 amino acids. V shed 6 bases, J shed 2 bases, and the junction held 4 bases outside the gene matches. As DNA, the CDR3 is TGTGCTAGTGGACTCGGACTAGCGGGGCAAGAGACCCAGTACTTC. Amino acids: CASGLGLAGQETQYF.

This clonotype turned up a few times. The genes are TRBV6-5 and TRBJ1-3, with D hard to call. The CDR3 loop spans 18 amino acids. Germline CDR1 is MNHEY and CDR2 is SVGAGI. The V gene lost 0 bases and the J gene lost 0 bases, with 15 bases spanning the gap. The CDR3 spells CASSYSSASKDSGNTIYF. CDR3 nucleotide sequence: TGTGCCAGCAGTTACTCGAGTGCCAGCAAAGACTCTGGAAACACCATATATTTT.

As to this clonotype: A much larger clone differs from this one at a single base, so this may be a read error. The V call is TRBV5-1, the J call TRBJ2-1; no reliable D call. The ends were cut back, 0 bases at V and 5 bases at J, with 12 bases in the middle. Germline V lookup: CDR1 SGHRS, CDR2 YFSETQ. CDR3 size: 15 residues. The CDR3 loop is CASSLGEEAHNEQFF. Written as DNA, the CDR3 is TGCGCCAGCAGCTTGGGAGAAGAGGCCCACAATGAGCAGTTCTTC.

This clonotype was seen more than once but under ten times. The chain couples TRBV16 to TRBJ2-1; D assignment may be TRBD1 or TRBD2 (6 bases each). The CDR3 has 15 amino acids. Trimming cost V 2 bases and J 1 base, with 9 bases left between them. The germline CDR1 and CDR2 sequences are KGHSY and FQNENV. The CDR3 loop is CASSQAGQSYNEQFF. CDR3 in DNA: TGTGCCAGCAGCCAAGCGGGACAATCCTACAATGAGCAGTTCTTC.

This clonotype was counted at least ten times. The chain recombines TRBV20-1 with TRBJ2-5; 10 bases are a match to TRBD1. From germline, CDR1 is DFQATT and CDR2 SNEGSKA (reference sequence). The ends lost 1 base at V and 4 bases at J; junction bases unmatched: 3. There are 14 residues in the CDR3. CDR3 amino acids: CSARVDRGLETQYF. The CDR3, as DNA: TGCAGTGCTAGAGTCGACAGGGGGCTAGAGACCCAGTACTTC.

This clonotype was seen ten or more times. V and J are TRBV12-3 or TRBV12-4 and TRBJ2-7; 11 positions agree with TRBD1. This CDR3 has 17 amino acids. With 2 bases clipped from V and 5 bases from J, the junction kept 11 bases outside the gene matches. The CDR3 sequence is CASSLTGGQGGVDEQYF. CDR3 sequence (DNA): TGTGCCAGCAGTTTAACCGGGGGACAGGGGGGAGTGGACGAGCAGTACTTC.

This clonotype was observed at least ten times. The V gene is TRBV7-9, the J gene TRBJ2-2; a weak D match, TRBD1 (5 bases). Germline lookup yields CDR1 SEHNR and CDR2 FQNEAQ (reference sequence). Deletions cut 6 bases from V and 4 bases from J, with 15 bases between. CDR3 length equals 15 residues. The CDR3 here is CASRPQGVSTGELFF. The DNA for the CDR3 is TGTGCCAGCAGACCTCAGGGCGTCAGCACCGGGGAGCTGTTTTTT.

This clonotype was observed at least ten times. The gene calls are TRBV16 and TRBJ1-5; D not certain. The CDR3 contains 12 residues. Germline CDR1 and CDR2: KGHSY and FQNENV. V lost 3 bases and J lost 4, with 4 bases in between. Here the CDR3 reads CASSQWNQPQHF. In nucleotides, the CDR3 is TGTGCCAGCAGCCAGTGGAATCAGCCCCAGCATTTT.

This clonotype was seen a handful of times. This chain joins TRBV19 and TRBJ2-2; 13 bases are shared with TRBD2. After removal of 6 bases from V and 10 bases from J, the junction contained 5 bases not matched to a gene. Germline V gene lookup returns CDR1 LNHDA and CDR2 SQIVND (reference sequence). The CDR3 sequence is 14 residues long. CDR3: CASRGTSGTQELFF. The DNA for the CDR3 is TGTGCCAGTAGAGGGACTAGCGGGACCCAGGAGCTGTTTTTT.

At least ten counts were recorded for this clonotype. The chain joins TRBV7-9 to TRBJ2-7; D is unresolved. CDR1 and CDR2 (germline): SEHNR, FQNEAQ (reference sequence). This CDR3 comprises 15 residues. Trimming cost V 2 bases and J 3 bases, with 14 bases left between them. The CDR3 region has the DNA TGTGCCAGCAGCTTAAACGCGAGGCGTTTCTACGAGCAGTACTTC. Translated, it gives CASSLNARRFYEQYF.

This clonotype showed up many times. V gene TRBV29-1 combines with J gene TRBJ2-7; 7 bases are a match to TRBD2. This CDR3 has 12 residues. The V segment lost 7 bases and the J segment 2 bases; nucleotides outside the gene matches: 5. Germline V CDR1 and CDR2: SQVTM, ANQGSEA. This CDR3 reads CSAGGSTYEQYF. CDR3 nucleotide sequence: TGCAGCGCCGGGGGGAGTACCTACGAGCAGTACTTC.

On this clonotype itself: The junction shows a germline mismatch at one end, possibly a read error. The rearrangement joins TRBV5-6 to TRBJ2-2; 11 nucleotides line up with TRBD1. Germline lookup yields CDR1 SGHDT and CDR2 YYEEEE. The CDR3 has 19 amino acids. CDR3 sequence (DNA): TGTGCCAGCAGTATGCCGGGACAGGGGGTATCGGCGAACACCTGGGAGCTGTTTTTT. Its protein is CASSMPGQGVSANTWELFF.

This clonotype was seen many times. The CDR3 DNA follows: TGCAGTGCCCCGAGGGGCGGGAGTGACAATGAGCAGTTCTTC. This codes for CSAPRGGSDNEQFF. The genes are TRBV20-1 and TRBJ2-1, with 7 bases matching TRBD2. The CDR3 contains 14 residues. Germline V gene sequence: CDR1 DFQATT, CDR2 SNEGSKA (reference sequence). The ends lost 6 bases at V and 5 bases at J; junction bases unmatched: 10.

In this sample, this clonotype turned up a few times. The chain couples TRBV7-2 to TRBJ2-2; weak D call: TRBD2 (6 bases). This CDR3 comprises 16 residues. V shed 5 bases and J shed 1 base, with 14 bases lying between them. Germline values: CDR1 SGHTA, CDR2 FQGNSA. CDR3 protein: CASSAPRGGNTGELFF. DNA of the CDR3: TGTGCCAGCAGCGCCCCCCGGGGAGGGAACACCGGGGAGCTGTTTTTT.